The TCR beta chain under discussion was sequenced for a study of shared clonotypes between healthy human individuals. Background on the study: A few men and two women, aged 18 to 49, were donors. Study-level results: Investigators collected only blood, and repertoires in tissues likely differ.

TCRdb's copy holds only in-frame clones and misses some; the assay was immunoSEQ multiplex PCR. The sample holds about 2.3 million clones, 93% seen once. As to this clone: Its antigen is not known.

The CDR3 totals 16 residues. With 1 base removed from V and 7 bases from J, the gap between germline ends came to 17 bases. Germline-derived CDR1 and CDR2 are MGHDK and SYGVNS. Sequenced input: naive CD4+ T cells from PBMCs. As to subset: CD45RA+ positively selected. V is TRBV25-1 and J is TRBJ2-1; D may be TRBD2 (6 bases). The receptor was isolated from a man between 18 and 35 years old in good health. Some clones in this sample may be carry-over from other donors' samples. The CDR3 loop is CASSESLSGRGNEQFF. As DNA, the CDR3 is TGTGCCAGCAGTGAATCTTTAAGCGGCCGGGGGAATGAGCAGTTCTTC.